Following are 20 T cell receptor beta chains from one sample sequenced in a study of blood T cell repertoires in COVID-19. Here immunoSEQ multiplex PCR was the method, and the copy in TCRdb shows in-frame clones only, minus some. Here the sample spans roughly 200,000 clones, over 70% being singletons. Sequenced input: peripheral blood. The source of these receptors is a woman aged 70-85 years with acute or convalescent COVID-19.

This sequence joins TRBV6-5 and TRBJ1-5; the D gene is possibly TRBD1 (6 bases). The CDR3 sequence is 14 residues long. Trimming removed 2 bases at V and 7 bases at J, with 12 bases between. Germline values: CDR1 MNHEY, CDR2 SVGAGI. The CDR3 DNA reads as TGTGCCAGCAGTTACAGGGACACCCGCCAGCCCCAGCATTTT. Translated: CASSYRDTRQPQHF.

This chain uses TRBV18 with TRBJ1-2; D gene ambiguous. Germline V gives CDR1 KGHSH, CDR2 LQKENI. The ends were cut back, 3 bases at V and 0 bases at J, with 11 bases in the middle. CDR3 size: 15 residues. CDR3 nucleotide sequence: TGTGCCAGCTCACCTACGAAACAGACTAACTATGGCTACACCTTC. This translates into CASSPTKQTNYGYTF.

The chain recombines TRBV19 with TRBJ2-7, with TRBD1 matching 12 bases. Germline CDR1 LNHDA, CDR2 SQIVND (reference sequence). After removal of 4 bases from V and 2 bases from J, the junction contained 12 bases not matched to a gene. This CDR3 has 18 residues. The DNA of the CDR3 is TGTGCCAGTAGTACACGAATCCCGGGACAGGGGGCCCCCTACGAGCAGTACTTC. The encoded protein is CASSTRIPGQGAPYEQYF.

The chain recombines TRBV23-1 with TRBJ1-6; 8 positions match TRBD1. TRBV23-1 carries the ORF label, with uncertain function. V trimming: 7 bases; J trimming: 8 bases; junction bases outside the gene matches: 13. The CDR3 has 16 amino acids. The CDR3 DNA sequence: TGCGCCAGCACCCTAGAGACGGGACAGGTCGATTCACCCCTCCACTTT. It encodes CASTLETGQVDSPLHF.

This clone appeared many times. The chain couples TRBV19 to TRBJ1-2, with 8 positions matching TRBD1. Trimming cost V 5 bases and J 8 bases; bases outside gene matches: 10. This CDR3 comprises 14 residues. CDR1 is LNHDA, CDR2 SQIVND, per germline (reference sequence). The CDR3 DNA is TGTGCCAGTAGTGGAGACAGGGGCCGCCGAGGCTACACCTTC. Encoded protein: CASSGDRGRRGYTF.

J is TRBJ2-2 and V is TRBV28, with 7 bases lining up with TRBD2. CDR3 length: 16 amino acids. The V and J ends lost 3 bases and 1 base, in that order; junction bases with no gene match: 5. Per germline, CDR1 MDHEN and CDR2 SYDVKM. CDR3 in DNA: TGTGCCAGCAGTTTGGTACTAGCGATGAACACCGGGGAGCTGTTTTTT. Protein: CASSLVLAMNTGELFF. The full variable domain, its missing parts supplied by reference TRBV28 and TRBJ2-2, is DVKVTQSSRYLVKRTGEKVFLECVQDMDHENMFWYRQDPGLGLRLIYFSYDVKMKEKGDIPEGYSVSREKKERFSLILESASTNQTSMYLCASSLVLAMNTGELFFGEGSRLTVL.

This clone came up a few times. The chain has TRBV3-1 (or the pseudogene TRBV3-2) and TRBJ1-1; D may be TRBD1 (6 bases). CDR1 and CDR2 (germline): LGHDT, YNNKEL (reference sequence). The CDR3 is 14 residues long. V was pared by 1 base and J by 13 bases, with 19 bases between. In DNA, the CDR3 is TGTGCCAGCAGCCAAGGTGGTCCAGGGGCTTTTGTTTTCTTT. This sequence encodes CASSQGGPGAFVFF.

The chain uses TRBV5-1 and TRBJ1-4; D not resolved. Trimming shortened V by 0 bases and J by 7 bases, and 13 bases separated the two germline ends. The germline V gene encodes CDR1 SGHRS and CDR2 YFSETQ. The CDR3 covers 15 residues. The CDR3 DNA reads as TGCGCCAGCAGCTTGGAAGGGAGGAAGAGTGAAAAACTGTTTTTT. This codes for CASSLEGRKSEKLFF.

V usage is TRBV30 and J usage is TRBJ2-3, with TRBD2 matching over 10 bases. Germline V gene data show CDR1 as GTSNPN and CDR2 as SVGIG (reference sequence). This CDR3 has 16 amino acids. The V gene end was trimmed by 3 bases and the J gene end by 2 bases; junction bases not matched to a gene: 8. CDR3 residues: CAWSPGLASDTDTQYF. DNA of the CDR3: TGTGCCTGGAGCCCGGGACTAGCGAGTGACACAGATACGCAGTATTTT.

The chain recombines TRBV2 with TRBJ2-1; a weak D match, TRBD1 (6 bases). Trimming pared 4 bases from V and 2 bases from J, leaving 12 bases between. The length of the CDR3 is 15 residues. The germline CDR1 and CDR2 sequences are SNHLY and FYNNEI. The CDR3 DNA follows: TGTGCCAGCAGTGCTCAGGGGATCGCCTACAATGAGCAGTTCTTC. Protein: CASSAQGIAYNEQFF.

The chain employs TRBV7-2 and TRBJ1-5; D is perhaps TRBD1 (6 bases). There are 14 residues in the CDR3. From germline, CDR1 is SGHTA and CDR2 FQGNSA. The V gene lost 2 bases and the J gene lost 6 bases, with 11 bases spanning the gap. The CDR3 bases are TGTGCCAGCAGCTTACTGGGGGCGGGTCAGCCCCAGCATTTT. Translated, it gives CASSLLGAGQPQHF.

This clone was observed a few times. The V and J genes are TRBV28 and TRBJ1-4; the D gene is possibly TRBD1 (5 bases). V was shortened by 3 bases and J by 7 bases, with 12 bases between the two germline ends. Germline CDR1 reads MDHEN; CDR2 reads SYDVKM. The CDR3 contains 14 residues. The CDR3 DNA sequence: TGTGCCAGCAGTTTTAAGGGGAGGAGTGAAAAACTGTTTTTT. As protein: CASSFKGRSEKLFF.

This chain uses TRBV28 with TRBJ1-5, with D perhaps TRBD1 (5 bases). Trimming shortened V by 4 bases and J by 8 bases, and 18 bases separated the two germline ends. The CDR3 sequence is 15 residues long. Germline CDR1 and CDR2: MDHEN and SYDVKM. The CDR3 coding sequence is TGTGCCAGCAGTTCCCCTCAGGGACTCAAGGAGCCCCAGCATTTT. Its protein product is CASSSPQGLKEPQHF. Full variable domain (remainder filled in from reference TRBV28 and TRBJ1-5): DVKVTQSSRYLVKRTGEKVFLECVQDMDHENMFWYRQDPGLGLRLIYFSYDVKMKEKGDIPEGYSVSREKKERFSLILESASTNQTSMYLCASSSPQGLKEPQHFGDGTRLSIL.

V is TRBV19 and J is TRBJ1-2; TRBD1 is a possible D gene (6 bases). This CDR3 has 14 amino acids. Trimming removed 4 bases at V and 5 bases at J, with 14 bases between. Germline lookup yields CDR1 LNHDA and CDR2 SQIVND (reference sequence). The CDR3, as DNA: TGTGCCAGTAGTACCGCAGGGGTTGATTATGGCTACACCTTC. Translation: CASSTAGVDYGYTF.

This chain uses TRBV19 with TRBJ1-2, with 12 positions matching TRBD1. Trimming took 3 bases from V and 7 from J; bases not matched to a gene: 12. The CDR3 has 17 residues. The germline V gene has CDR1 LNHDA and CDR2 SQIVND (reference sequence). The CDR3 region is CASSIMEGTGGVGGYTF. As DNA, the CDR3 is TGTGCCAGTAGTATCATGGAAGGGACAGGGGGCGTCGGTGGCTACACCTTC.

This chain joins TRBV21-1 and TRBJ2-5; the table's D call TRBD1 went unverified against the DNA. TRBV21-1 is a recognized pseudogene. This CDR3 has 18 amino acids. CDR3 coding DNA: TGTGCCAGCAGCAAAGAAGGGGCCCAAGGAAGGAACCAAGAGACCCAGTACTTC. This gives the protein CASSKEGAQGRNQETQYF.

This clone was seen only once. This chain connects TRBV2 to TRBJ2-7; D not certain. This CDR3 comprises 12 residues. Germline CDR1 SNHLY, CDR2 FYNNEI. V was clipped by 4 bases and J by 4 bases, with 8 bases between them. The CDR3 nucleotides read TGTGCCAGCAGTGGAAGCACGTACGAGCAGTACTTC. It codes for CASSGSTYEQYF.

V usage is TRBV2 and J usage is TRBJ1-3; no reliable D call. The germline gives CDR1 SNHLY, CDR2 FYNNEI. The CDR3 loop spans 13 amino acids. V lost 4 bases and J lost 8, with 12 bases in between. Here the CDR3 DNA reads TGTGCCAGCAGTGCTGAAAATGCGGACACCATATATTTT. Protein: CASSAENADTIYF. The full variable domain, in which reference TRBV2 and TRBJ1-3 provide the parts outside the CDR3, is EPEVTQTPSHQVTQMGQEVILRCVPISNHLYFYWYRQILGQKVEFLVSFYNNEISEKSEIFDDQFSVERPDGSNFTLKIRSTKLEDSAMYFCASSAENADTIYFGEGSWLTVV.

The V and J genes are TRBV11-2 and TRBJ2-7; 8 nucleotides line up with TRBD1. CDR3 size: 14 residues. With 5 bases clipped from V and 2 bases from J, the junction kept 5 bases outside the gene matches. Germline V gene lookup returns CDR1 SGHAT and CDR2 FQNNGV. CDR3 nucleotides: TGTGCCAGCAGCCAGGGGACAGGCACCTACGAGCAGTACTTC. The encoded protein is CASSQGTGTYEQYF.

The V gene is TRBV28, the J gene TRBJ1-1; D is ambiguous. V lost 3 bases and J 3 bases, leaving 11 bases between the germline ends. The CDR3 is made up of 14 amino acids. Germline V gene lookup returns CDR1 MDHEN and CDR2 SYDVKM. This chain's CDR3 is CASSFFGEDTEAFF. The DNA for the CDR3 is TGTGCCAGCAGTTTTTTTGGCGAGGACACTGAAGCTTTCTTT.